This T cell receptor beta chain derives from a study of blood T cell repertoires in COVID-19. In the study overall: Samples of COVID-19 (acute and convalescent) were obtained from the United States, Italy and Spain. PBMCs, B-cell-depleted T cells, or T cells provided the cDNA or gDNA that made up the material.

A few counts support this clone. Losses at the gene ends were 2 bases for V and 3 bases for J; bases not matched to a gene: 5. This CDR3 has 16 residues. The germline gives CDR1 MNHEY, CDR2 SVGEGT. The method was immunoSEQ multiplex PCR; TCRdb's version includes in-frame clones alone and lacks a portion of them. The sample contains some 56,000 clones, less than 85% of which appear only once. Sequencing was performed on peripheral blood. The TCR sequence derives from a woman aged 45-60 years with active or convalescent COVID-19. V and J are TRBV6-2 or TRBV6-3 and TRBJ2-1, with 9 bases lining up with TRBD1. CDR3: CASSYSGTGIYNEQFF. CDR3 in DNA: TGTGCCAGCAGTTACAGCGGGACAGGGATCTACAATGAGCAGTTCTTC.